The 14 T cell receptor beta chains presented below share a single source sample, sequenced in a study of T cell changes during pregnancy in multiple sclerosis. Generated by immunoSEQ multiplex PCR, the TCRdb table keeps only in-frame clones and is missing some. This table has about 67,000 clones, approximately 89% appearing once. Sequenced here: peripheral blood, sampled in the second trimester of pregnancy. The receptor set was obtained from a female donor with multiple sclerosis, enrolled in a pregnancy study.

The chain links TRBV9 to TRBJ2-3; 11 bases match TRBD2. Germline V gene sequence: CDR1 SGDLS, CDR2 YYNGEE. Trimming cost V 0 bases and J 2 bases; bases outside gene matches: 5. CDR3 length: 17 residues. The DNA of the CDR3 is TGTGCCAGCAGCGTAGTTAGCGGGGGGGCTAACACAGATACGCAGTATTTT. Translation gives CASSVVSGGANTDTQYF.

The rearrangement uses TRBV7-8 and TRBJ1-2; 7 positions agree with TRBD1. Losses at the gene ends were 7 bases for V and 6 bases for J; bases not matched to a gene: 8. The CDR3 has 13 residues. Germline V gives CDR1 SGHVS, CDR2 FQNEAQ. The CDR3, as DNA: TGTGCCAGCATAGGGGGACAGCTACATGGCTACACCTTC. Amino acids: CASIGGQLHGYTF.

The V gene is TRBV29-1, the J gene TRBJ1-2, with D uncertain. Trimming took off 2 bases at V and 0 bases at J, with 4 bases between the two ends. Germline loops: CDR1 SQVTM, CDR2 ANQGSEA. The CDR3 is made up of 12 amino acids. The CDR3 bases are TGCAGCGTTGAACCGGCTAACTATGGCTACACCTTC. Residues: CSVEPANYGYTF. Looking up the rest from reference TRBV29-1 and TRBJ1-2 gives the full variable domain: SAVISQKPSRDICQRGTSLTIQCQVDSQVTMMFWYRQQPGQSLTLIATANQGSEATYESGFVIDKFPISRPNLTFSTLTVSNMSPEDSSIYLCSVEPANYGYTFGSGTRLTVV.

The genes are TRBV10-1 and TRBJ2-1; TRBD2 matches at 8 bases. CDR3 length equals 17 residues. CDR1 is WNHNN, CDR2 SYGVQD, per germline (reference sequence). The trim removed 2 bases at V and 6 bases at J, leaving 12 bases unmatched. The chain's CDR3 is CASSERSSGIYGNEQFF. CDR3 DNA sequence: TGCGCCAGCAGTGAGCGGAGTAGCGGGATATATGGCAATGAGCAGTTCTTC.

The rearrangement uses TRBV9 and TRBJ2-7, with a tentative D call TRBD1 (5 bases). The CDR3 has 14 residues. Trimming stripped 0 bases from V and 6 bases from J, with 13 bases between. CDR1 is SGDLS, CDR2 YYNGEE, per germline. Here the CDR3 DNA reads TGTGCCAGCAGCGTAGATTTCAGGGAAGGCGAGCAGTACTTC. It yields the protein CASSVDFREGEQYF. The complete variable domain, with remaining parts taken from reference TRBV9 and TRBJ2-7, reads DSGVTQTPKHLITATGQRVTLRCSPRSGDLSVYWYQQSLDQGLQFLIQYYNGEERAKGNILERFSAQQFPDLHSELNLSSLELGDSALYFCASSVDFREGEQYFGPGTRLTVT.

CDR3 coding DNA: TGTGCCAGCAGACCTAGACAGGCCGGGTGTGAAGCTTTCTTT. Translation: CASRPRQAGCEAFF. J is TRBJ1-1 and V is TRBV2; tentative D call: TRBD1 (6 bases). The V gene's germline CDR1 is SNHLY and CDR2 FYNNEI. V was clipped by 6 bases and J by 7 bases, with 18 bases between them. This CDR3 has 14 amino acids.

This chain uses TRBV14 with TRBJ2-1; D may be TRBD2 (5 bases). This CDR3 comprises 14 residues. The germline V gene encodes CDR1 SGHDN and CDR2 FVKESK. V dropped 3 bases and J dropped 9 bases, with 15 bases sitting between them. This chain's CDR3 is CASSHKAELIEQFF. The CDR3 DNA reads as TGTGCCAGCAGCCATAAAGCGGAACTCATTGAGCAGTTCTTC.

The rearrangement links TRBV10-3 to TRBJ2-5; 9 nucleotides align to TRBD1. CDR3 size: 16 residues. The germline V gene has CDR1 ENHRY and CDR2 SYGVKD. V lost 4 bases and J lost 2; bases outside the gene matches: 8. CDR3 sequence reads: CAISASQGQGQETQYF. The CDR3 DNA reads TGTGCCATCAGTGCCTCCCAGGGACAGGGACAAGAGACCCAGTACTTC.

The chain employs TRBV7-6 and TRBJ2-7; 10 positions match TRBD1. Germline loops: CDR1 SGHVS, CDR2 FNYEAQ. Losses at the gene ends were 3 bases for V and 2 bases for J; bases not matched to a gene: 10. CDR3 length: 17 amino acids. The DNA of the CDR3 is TGTGCCAGCAGCTTCAATCGCTCGGGACAGGGGCCCTACGAGCAGTACTTC. It specifies CASSFNRSGQGPYEQYF.

This chain links TRBV7-8 with TRBJ2-5; 11 bases are a match to TRBD1. This CDR3 is built from 15 residues. V was pared by 1 base and J by 7 bases, with 5 bases of the junction left unmatched. The germline V gene has CDR1 SGHVS and CDR2 FQNEAQ. Written as DNA, the CDR3 is TGTGCCAGCAGCTTAGGGGACAGGGGGGTCGGGACCCAGTACTTC. Protein sequence: CASSLGDRGVGTQYF. The full variable domain, completed using reference TRBV7-8 and TRBJ2-5, is GAGVSQSPRYKVAKRGQDVALRCDPISGHVSLFWYQQALGQGPEFLTYFQNEAQLDKSGLPSDRFFAERPEGSVSTLKIQRTQQEDSAVYLCASSLGDRGVGTQYFGPGTRLLVL.

The chain has TRBV30 and TRBJ1-4; D is possibly TRBD1 (6 bases). In germline, CDR1 is GTSNPN, CDR2 SVGIG (reference sequence). V lost 4 bases to trimming and J lost 5 bases, with 14 bases between them. This CDR3 contains 14 residues. The CDR3 sequence is CAWTRDIGNEKLFF. CDR3 DNA sequence: TGTGCCTGGACCCGGGACATAGGAAATGAAAAACTGTTTTTT.

V usage is TRBV5-1 and J usage is TRBJ2-1; TRBD2 agrees at 14 bases. The trim removed 5 bases at V and 7 bases at J, leaving 11 bases unmatched. The CDR3 is made up of 17 amino acids. Germline V gene data show CDR1 as SGHRS and CDR2 as YFSETQ. CDR3 sequence (DNA): TGCGCCAGCAGACCACGACGGGGACTAGCGGGAGAAAATGAGCAGTTCTTC. Protein sequence: CASRPRRGLAGENEQFF.

This chain uses TRBV10-3 with TRBJ2-1; possible D gene TRBD2, 6 bases. Germline V CDR1 and CDR2: ENHRY, SYGVKD. The CDR3 has 15 residues. V lost 0 bases, J lost 8 bases, and 14 bases lay in between. CDR3 sequence reads: CAISESLAPGDEQFF. The CDR3 DNA reads TGTGCCATCAGTGAGTCGCTAGCGCCCGGGGATGAGCAGTTCTTC.

This chain connects TRBV7-9 to TRBJ2-1; 8 bases are shared with TRBD1. V shed 5 bases, J shed 3 bases, and the junction held 12 bases outside the gene matches. This CDR3 is 17 amino acids long. The V gene's germline CDR1 is SEHNR and CDR2 FQNEAQ (reference sequence). CDR3 amino acids: CASSDRKGTGGYNEQFF. CDR3 nucleotides: TGTGCCAGCAGCGATAGAAAAGGGACAGGAGGCTACAATGAGCAGTTCTTC.